Each of the 4 T cell receptor beta chains below was sequenced from the same sample in a study of blood T cell repertoires in COVID-19. The assay was immunoSEQ multiplex PCR, and TCRdb's table has in-frame clones only and misses some. The repertoire consists of around 78,000 clones, with roughly 90% occurring once and the leading ten covering roughly 1.2%. Sequenced: PBMCs or T cells enriched from blood (not recorded which). The receptors originated from a woman aged 45-59 years with acute COVID-19.

The gene calls are TRBV12-3 or TRBV12-4 and TRBJ2-5; D remains unclear. The CDR3 covers 12 residues. V was trimmed by 3 bases and J by 2 bases, leaving 4 bases between them. CDR3: CASSLEQETQYF. CDR3 in DNA: TGTGCCAGCAGTTTGGAGCAAGAGACCCAGTACTTC.

The V and J genes are TRBV11-3 and TRBJ2-1, with D maybe TRBD1 (7 bases). V shed 1 base and J shed 8 bases, with 15 bases lying between them. Germline CDR1 SGHNT, CDR2 YENEEA. CDR3 length: 15 amino acids. The CDR3 region has the DNA TGTGCCAGCAGCTTAGTCGGAGGGGGCCTGTATGAGCAGTTCTTC. This encodes CASSLVGGGLYEQFF.

V usage is TRBV18 and J usage is TRBJ1-2, with D uncertain. CDR3 length: 16 amino acids. Germline V gene data show CDR1 as KGHSH and CDR2 as LQKENI. V shed 1 base and J shed 0 bases, with 12 bases lying between them. CDR3: CASSPLGGLANYGYTF. The CDR3 bases are TGTGCCAGCTCACCACTCGGAGGATTAGCTAACTATGGCTACACCTTC.

The genes are TRBV4-2 and TRBJ1-5; tentative D call: TRBD1 (5 bases). Per the germline V gene, CDR1 is LGHNA and CDR2 is YNFKEQ. V dropped 3 bases and J dropped 0 bases, with 9 bases sitting between them. CDR3 length equals 15 residues. The CDR3 protein is CASSQSRGSNQPQHF. The CDR3 DNA reads TGTGCCAGCAGCCAGTCAAGGGGTAGCAATCAGCCCCAGCATTTT.